This T cell receptor (beta chain) stems from a study of radiotherapy plus CTLA-4 blockade in lung cancer. As for the study in general: Objective responses were documented in 15% to 20% of patients, with disease control in around 31%.

Ipilimumab CTLA-4 blockade and focal radiation were given to patients with chemo-refractory metastatic non-small-cell lung cancer. Profiled with immunoSEQ multiplex PCR; TCRdb holds only in-frame clones, not every one. The sample contains around 110,000 clones, 85% to 90% of which appear only once. As for this clone: Antigen unknown.

General study findings and limits: TCR clones of tumor origin grew in blood after radiotherapy plus ipilimumab.

The CDR3 sequence is 14 residues long. Germline-derived CDR1 and CDR2 are MNHNY and SVGAGI (reference sequence). V lost 1 base to trimming and J lost 2 bases; unmatched junction nucleotides: 1. This sequence was found in a human donor with non-small cell lung cancer that progressed on radiotherapy plus ipilimumab. Some clones in this sample may be carry-over from other donors' samples. V is TRBV6-6 and J is TRBJ2-5, with 7 bases lining up with TRBD1. The material was peripheral blood, obtained from a patient treated with radiotherapy plus ipilimumab. Here the CDR3 reads CASSYLGQQETQYF. For the CDR3, the DNA is TGTGCCAGCAGTTACTTGGGACAGCAAGAGACCCAGTACTTC.